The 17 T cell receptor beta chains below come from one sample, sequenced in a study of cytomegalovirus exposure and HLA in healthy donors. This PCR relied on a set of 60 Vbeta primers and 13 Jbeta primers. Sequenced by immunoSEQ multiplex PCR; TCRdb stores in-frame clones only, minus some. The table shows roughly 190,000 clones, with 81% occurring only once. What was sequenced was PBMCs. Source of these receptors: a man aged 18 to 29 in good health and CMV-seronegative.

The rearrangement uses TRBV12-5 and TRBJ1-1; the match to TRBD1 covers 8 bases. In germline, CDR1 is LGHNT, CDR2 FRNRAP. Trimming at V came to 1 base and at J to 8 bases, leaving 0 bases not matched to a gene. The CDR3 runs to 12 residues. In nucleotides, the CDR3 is TGTGCTAGTGGTTTGGGGACAGGGGAAGCTTTCTTT. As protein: CASGLGTGEAFF.

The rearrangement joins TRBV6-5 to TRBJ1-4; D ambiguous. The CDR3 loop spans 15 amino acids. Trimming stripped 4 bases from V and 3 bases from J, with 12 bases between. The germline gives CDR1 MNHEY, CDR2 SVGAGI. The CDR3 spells CASSSHPAANEKLFF. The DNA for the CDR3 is TGTGCCAGCAGTTCACACCCCGCAGCTAATGAAAAACTGTTTTTT.

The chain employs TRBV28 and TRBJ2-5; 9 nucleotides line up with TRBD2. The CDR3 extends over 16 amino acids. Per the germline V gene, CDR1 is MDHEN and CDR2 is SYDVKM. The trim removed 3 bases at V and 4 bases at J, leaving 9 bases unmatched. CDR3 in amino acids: CASSFLSGRRAETQYF. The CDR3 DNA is TGTGCCAGCAGTTTTCTTAGCGGGAGAAGAGCAGAGACCCAGTACTTC.

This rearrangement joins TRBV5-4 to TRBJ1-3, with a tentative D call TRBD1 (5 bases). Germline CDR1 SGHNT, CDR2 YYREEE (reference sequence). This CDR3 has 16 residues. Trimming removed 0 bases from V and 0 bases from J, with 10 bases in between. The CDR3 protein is CASSLGAGPSGNTIYF. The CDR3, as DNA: TGTGCCAGCAGCTTGGGGGCGGGGCCCTCTGGAAACACCATATATTTT.

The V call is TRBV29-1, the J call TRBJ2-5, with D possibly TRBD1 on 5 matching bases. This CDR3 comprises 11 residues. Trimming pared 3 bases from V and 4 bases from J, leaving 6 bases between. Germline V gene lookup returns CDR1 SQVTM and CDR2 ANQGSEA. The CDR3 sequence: CSVDRVETQYF. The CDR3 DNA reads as TGCAGCGTTGACAGGGTAGAGACCCAGTACTTC.

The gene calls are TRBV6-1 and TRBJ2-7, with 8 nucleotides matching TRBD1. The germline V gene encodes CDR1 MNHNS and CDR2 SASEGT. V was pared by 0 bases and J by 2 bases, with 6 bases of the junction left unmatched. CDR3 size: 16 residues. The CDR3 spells CASSEAAGGPTYEQYF. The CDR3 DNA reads TGTGCCAGCAGTGAAGCGGCAGGGGGCCCTACCTACGAGCAGTACTTC.

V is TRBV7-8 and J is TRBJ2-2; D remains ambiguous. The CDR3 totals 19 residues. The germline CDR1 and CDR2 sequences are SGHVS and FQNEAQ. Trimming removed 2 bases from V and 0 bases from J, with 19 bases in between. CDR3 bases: TGTGCCAGCAGCTTAATTTTTACGGGTAGAACCTCGAACACCGGGGAGCTGTTTTTT. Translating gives CASSLIFTGRTSNTGELFF.

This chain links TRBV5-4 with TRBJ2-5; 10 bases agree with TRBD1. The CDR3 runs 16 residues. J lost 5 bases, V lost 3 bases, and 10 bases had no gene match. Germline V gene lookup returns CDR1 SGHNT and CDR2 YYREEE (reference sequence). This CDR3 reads CASSSSSDRGLETQYF. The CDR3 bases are TGTGCCAGCAGCTCCTCCTCTGACAGGGGGCTGGAGACCCAGTACTTC.

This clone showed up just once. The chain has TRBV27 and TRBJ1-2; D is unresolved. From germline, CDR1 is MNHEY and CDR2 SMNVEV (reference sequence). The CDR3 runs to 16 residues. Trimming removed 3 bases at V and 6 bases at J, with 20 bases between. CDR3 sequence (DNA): TGTGCCAGCAGTTTGCCCTCGCGGCGGGAGAGTCATGGCTACACCTTC. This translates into CASSLPSRRESHGYTF.

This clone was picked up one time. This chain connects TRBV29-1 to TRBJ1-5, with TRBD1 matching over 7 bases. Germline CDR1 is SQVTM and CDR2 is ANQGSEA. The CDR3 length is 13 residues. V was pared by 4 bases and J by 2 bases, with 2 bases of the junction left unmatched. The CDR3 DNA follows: TGCAGCGTTGCCGGGACAGGCAATCAGCCCCAGCATTTT. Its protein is CSVAGTGNQPQHF.

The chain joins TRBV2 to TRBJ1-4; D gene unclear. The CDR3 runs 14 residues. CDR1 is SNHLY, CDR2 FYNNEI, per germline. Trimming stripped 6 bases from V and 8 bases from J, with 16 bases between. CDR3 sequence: CASSPGTVVEKLFF. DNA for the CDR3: TGTGCCAGCAGCCCAGGCACGGTCGTGGAAAAACTGTTTTTT.

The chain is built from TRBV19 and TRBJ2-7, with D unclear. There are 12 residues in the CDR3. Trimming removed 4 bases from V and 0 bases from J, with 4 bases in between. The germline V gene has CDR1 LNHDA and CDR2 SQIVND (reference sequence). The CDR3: CASSTSSYEQYF. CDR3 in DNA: TGTGCCAGTAGTACGAGCTCCTACGAGCAGTACTTC.

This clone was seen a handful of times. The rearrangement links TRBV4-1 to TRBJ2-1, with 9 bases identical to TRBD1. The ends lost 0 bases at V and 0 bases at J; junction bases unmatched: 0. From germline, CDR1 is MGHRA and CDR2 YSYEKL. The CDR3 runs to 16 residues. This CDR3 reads CASSQETGGSYNEQFF. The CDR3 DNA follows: TGCGCCAGCAGCCAAGAGACAGGGGGCTCCTACAATGAGCAGTTCTTC.

The CDR3 is CASSPSPGQINTDTQYF. In DNA form, the CDR3 reads TGCGCCAGCAGCCCTAGCCCGGGACAGATAAACACAGATACGCAGTATTTT. The chain is built from TRBV5-1 and TRBJ2-3, with 7 nucleotides matching TRBD1. CDR3 length equals 17 residues. The germline V gene has CDR1 SGHRS and CDR2 YFSETQ. With V trimmed by 4 bases and J by 2 bases, 13 bases remained unmatched.

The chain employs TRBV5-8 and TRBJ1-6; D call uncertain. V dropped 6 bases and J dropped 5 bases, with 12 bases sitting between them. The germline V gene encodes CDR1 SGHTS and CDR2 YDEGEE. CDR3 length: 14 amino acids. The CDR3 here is CASTLWLNNSPLHF. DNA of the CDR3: TGTGCCAGCACCCTGTGGCTGAATAATTCACCCCTCCACTTT.

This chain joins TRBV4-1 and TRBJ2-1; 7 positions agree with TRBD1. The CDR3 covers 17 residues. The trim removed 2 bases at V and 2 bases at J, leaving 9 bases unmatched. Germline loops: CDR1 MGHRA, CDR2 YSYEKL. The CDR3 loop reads CASSQPLKGGTYNEQFF. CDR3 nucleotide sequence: TGCGCCAGCAGCCAACCTCTCAAAGGGGGCACCTACAATGAGCAGTTCTTC.

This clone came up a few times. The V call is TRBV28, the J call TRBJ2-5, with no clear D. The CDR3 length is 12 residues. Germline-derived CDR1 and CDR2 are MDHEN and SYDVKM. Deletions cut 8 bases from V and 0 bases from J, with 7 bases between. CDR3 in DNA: TGTGCCAGCGCCGGAGACCAAGAGACCCAGTACTTC. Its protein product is CASAGDQETQYF.